The 19 T cell receptor beta chains below were found in one sample sequenced in a study of tumor-infiltrating lymphocytes in primary liver carcinoma. Priming with a constant-region primer yielded TCR beta cDNA from about 480 ng total RNA. Library construction for TCR beta comprised three nested multiplex PCR rounds performed with slightly modified ARM-PCR. In the first two PCR rounds, TRBV1-TRBV30 forward primers were paired with a C-beta reverse primer, and each round lasted roughly 9 cycles. TCRdb called the multiplex PCR reads again in MiXCR, with one record for every CDR3 protein. The data hold more than 30,000 distinct CDR3 sequences, with more than 60% observed a single time. Investigators took RNA and DNA out together from 20-30 mg of unsorted bulk tissue. Sample: tumor-adjacent normal liver tissue. These receptors were taken from a man aged 35 to 55 with primary liver carcinoma and hepatitis B virus infection.

A note on this clonotype: It is likely a read error, because the conserved phenylalanine at the end of the CDR3 is missing. The CDR3 region is CASSSGIGDNIQYV. The CDR3 coding sequence is TGTGCCAGCAGCTCCGGAATAGGGGATAACATTCAGTACGTC. V and J are TRBV11-2 and TRBJ2-4; possible D gene TRBD1, 5 bases. In germline, CDR1 is SGHAT, CDR2 FQNNGV. V was trimmed by 4 bases and J by 7 bases, leaving 14 bases between them. This CDR3 has 14 amino acids.

In regard to this clonotype: The junction departs from germline at one end; a sequencing error may be responsible. The V call is TRBV28, the J call TRBJ2-7; 10 bases match TRBD1. There are 17 residues in the CDR3. Germline V gene sequence: CDR1 MDHEN, CDR2 SYDVKM. Written as DNA, the CDR3 is TGTGCTAGCAGTTGCTATTACCGGGACAGGGGCAGCCACGAGCAGTACTTC. It specifies CASSCYYRDRGSHEQYF.

On this clonotype itself: The junction does not match germline at one end; this may be a read error. This sequence joins TRBV2 and TRBJ2-3; the D gene is possibly TRBD1 (5 bases). This CDR3 region has 14 residues. The germline V gene encodes CDR1 SNHLY and CDR2 FYNNEI. Written as DNA, the CDR3 is TGTGCCAGCAGTGTACAGGTACCCACAGATGCGCAGTATTTT. Translation: CASSVQVPTDAQYF. Variable domain in full (rest from reference TRBV2 and TRBJ2-3): EPEVTQTPSHQVTQMGQEVILRCVPISNHLYFYWYRQILGQKVEFLVSFYNNEISEKSEIFDDQFSVERPDGSNFTLKIRSTKLEDSAMYFCASSVQVPTDAQYFGPGTRLTVL.

As for this clonotype: An end of the junction differs from the germline gene, which may be a read error. The chain uses TRBV6-5 and TRBJ1-1, with unresolved D. The CDR3 sequence is 13 residues long. The germline CDR1 and CDR2 sequences are MNHEY and SVGAGI. The CDR3 loop is CASRAPGPGEALF. In DNA, the CDR3 is TGTGCCAGCAGGGCGCCAGGACCGGGCGAAGCTTTGTTT.

Remarks on this clonotype: A read error is likely, as this CDR3 ends without the conserved phenylalanine or tryptophan. V and J are TRBV6-2 or TRBV6-3 and TRBJ1-1; D might be TRBD1 (6 bases). This CDR3 has 12 residues. Germline V gene data show CDR1 as MNHEY and CDR2 as SVGEGT. This CDR3 reads CASGTRNAEAFV. The DNA for the CDR3 is TGTGCTAGCGGGACACGTAACGCTGAAGCTTTCGTT.

Points on this clonotype: The junction departs from germline at one end; a sequencing error may be responsible. The chain has TRBV29-1 and TRBJ2-2, with 8 bases aligning to TRBD2. The CDR3 covers 15 residues. The germline V gene has CDR1 SQVTM and CDR2 ANQGSEA. CDR3 DNA: TGCAGCGCTGGGACTAGAGCGGCGAACACAGGGGAGCTGTTTTTT. This translates into CSAGTRAANTGELFF.

Worth noting for this clonotype: A junction boundary mismatches the germline segment, possibly from a read error. The CDR3 loop reads CGIGGTDTQYF. The CDR3 DNA sequence: TGCGGCATTGGGGGCACAGACACGCAGTATTTT. This chain connects TRBV29-1 to TRBJ2-3; the D gene is possibly TRBD1 (6 bases). Per germline, CDR1 SQVTM and CDR2 ANQGSEA. The CDR3 is 11 amino acids.

As regards this clonotype: Because the CDR3 is missing its conserved closing phenylalanine or tryptophan, this is likely a read error. The chain recombines TRBV12-3 or TRBV12-4 with TRBJ2-7, with 8 bases that match TRBD2. CDR3 size: 14 residues. CDR3: CASSPAGVRNEQYL. The CDR3, as DNA: TGCGCCAGCAGTCCAGCGGGAGTAAGGAACGAGCAGTACTTG.

The count of this clonotype is one. Compared with germline, one end of the junction differs, possibly owing to a read error. V usage is TRBV6-1 and J usage is TRBJ2-1, with TRBD1 matching over 8 bases. CDR3 length: 15 amino acids. Germline V gene sequence: CDR1 MNHNS, CDR2 SASEGT. The CDR3 region has the DNA TGTGTCAGCAGTGATGTGACAGGGGAATCCAATGAGCAGTTCTTC. This translates into CVSSDVTGESNEQFF.

A remark on this clonotype: At one end the junction does not follow the germline gene, possibly because of a read error. The rearrangement uses TRBV5-4 and TRBJ1-5; possible D gene TRBD1, 6 bases. This CDR3 region has 14 residues. Germline loops: CDR1 SGHNT, CDR2 YYREEE (reference sequence). In nucleotides, the CDR3 is TGTGCCAGCATCGGGGAGGGGGTAGATCAGCCCGAGCATTTT. This sequence encodes CASIGEGVDQPEHF.

Details on this clonotype: This may stem from a read error, because a much larger clone lies one nucleotide away. The chain combines TRBV2 with TRBJ2-1, with unresolved D. This CDR3 is built from 11 residues. Germline V gives CDR1 SNHLY, CDR2 FYNNEI. In DNA form, the CDR3 reads TGTGCCTGCAGTGTCAAGGGTGGAAAATTCTTC. This gives the protein CACSVKGGKFF. The full variable domain, rest sourced from reference TRBV2 and TRBJ2-1, is EPEVTQTPSHQVTQMGQEVILRCVPISNHLYFYWYRQILGQKVEFLVSFYNNEISEKSEIFDDQFSVERPDGSNFTLKIRSTKLEDSAMYFCACSVKGGKFFGPGTRLTVL.

A single count supports this clonotype. The chain has TRBV4-2 and TRBJ2-7; D not resolved. V shed 9 bases and J shed 2 bases, with 8 bases lying between them. Germline V CDR1 and CDR2: LGHNA, YNFKEQ. The CDR3 runs to 11 residues. CDR3 residues: CARTQAYEQYF. CDR3 coding DNA: TGTGCCAGAACCCAAGCCTACGAGCAGTACTTC.

A remark on this clonotype: The CDR3 does not end in the conserved phenylalanine or tryptophan, so this is likely a read error. No DNA is shown, since the ends of the CDR3 on it are uncertain; the CDR3 is the one TCRdb lists. The V call is TRBV11-3, the J call TRBJ2-1; the table's D call of TRBD2 was not tested on the DNA. CDR1 SGHNT and CDR2 YENEEA come from the germline V gene. A total of 16 residues make up the CDR3, ends included. CDR3 protein: CASSLDSGSGHNEQFS.

A remark on this clonotype: At one end the junction does not follow the germline gene, possibly because of a read error. The chain employs TRBV12-3 or TRBV12-4 and TRBJ1-1; D is unclear. There are 11 residues in the CDR3. CDR3 in amino acids: CAISPGTEASF. Here the CDR3 DNA reads TGTGCCATCAGCCCGGGCACTGAAGCTTCCTTT.

On this clonotype: Sequence at one end of the junction differs from germline and may be a read error. The gene calls are TRBV4-2 and TRBJ2-7, with D unclear. The V gene's germline CDR1 is LGHNA and CDR2 YNFKEQ. This CDR3 region has 17 residues. DNA of the CDR3: TGTGCCAACAGCCAAGATCGGCTCCACCAGCCGGGCTACGAGCAGTACTTC. Translation gives CANSQDRLHQPGYEQYF.

This clonotype was observed a handful of times. The chain is built from TRBV11-3 and TRBJ2-3; 7 nucleotides match TRBD2. V shed 5 bases and J 9 bases; nucleotides not matched to a gene: 14. Germline CDR1 is SGHNT and CDR2 is YENEEA. This CDR3 is built from 15 residues. This CDR3 reads CASSPGGLQGGTQYF. DNA of the CDR3: TGTGCCAGCAGCCCGGGGGGACTCCAGGGCGGAACGCAGTATTTT.

The chain employs TRBV5-6 and TRBJ1-1; D gene ambiguous. Germline CDR1 is SGHDT and CDR2 is YYEEEE. This CDR3 is built from 12 residues. The CDR3 loop reads CTSSFHNTEAFF. The CDR3 bases are TGTACTAGCAGCTTTCACAACACTGAAGCTTTCTTT.

Ten or more counts support this clonotype. The chain is built from TRBV19 and TRBJ2-3; a weak D match, TRBD2 (6 bases). V gave up 8 bases and J gave up 2 bases, with 14 bases separating them. The V gene's germline CDR1 is LNHDA and CDR2 SQIVND (reference sequence). The CDR3 sequence is 14 residues long. CDR3 nucleotide sequence: TGTGCCAGTGCTTCAAGCGGGTTCACAGATACGCAGTATTTT. Residues: CASASSGFTDTQYF.

To note about this clonotype: A read error may produce the germline difference seen at one junction end. The rearrangement links TRBV4-2 to TRBJ2-3; TRBD1 matches at 7 bases. The CDR3 totals 16 residues. From germline, CDR1 is LGHNA and CDR2 YNFKEQ. The CDR3 nucleotides are TGTGCCAGCAGTCAAGAGGCGACAGGGATCACAGATACGCATTATTTT. Translating gives CASSQEATGITDTHYF.